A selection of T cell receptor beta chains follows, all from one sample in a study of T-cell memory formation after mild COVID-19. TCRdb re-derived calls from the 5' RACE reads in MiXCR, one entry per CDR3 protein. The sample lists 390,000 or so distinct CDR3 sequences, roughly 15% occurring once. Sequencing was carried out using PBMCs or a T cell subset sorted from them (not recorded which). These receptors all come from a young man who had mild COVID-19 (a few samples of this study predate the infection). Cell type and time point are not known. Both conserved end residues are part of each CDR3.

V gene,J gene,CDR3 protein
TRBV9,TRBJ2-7,CASSPTPGASYEQYF
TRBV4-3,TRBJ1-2,CASSQQGVYGYTF
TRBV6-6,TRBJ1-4,CASSYSLGGEKLFF
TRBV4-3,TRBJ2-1,CASSQQHYNEQFF
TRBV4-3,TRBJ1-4,CASSEEWGSLEKLFF
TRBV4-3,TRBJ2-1,CASSQELFLQGHEQFF
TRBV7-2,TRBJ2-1,CASSQRYGQFF
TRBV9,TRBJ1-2,CASSESLIQGYTF
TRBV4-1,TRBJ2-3,CASSQAADTQYF
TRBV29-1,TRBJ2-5,CSVEDLAGGQETQYF
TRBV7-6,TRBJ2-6,CASSPTTTGANSGANVLTF
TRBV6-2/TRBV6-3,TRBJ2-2,CASSPPPSTGHTGELFF
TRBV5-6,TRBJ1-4,CASSKRRAATNEKLFF
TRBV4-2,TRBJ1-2,CASSQVTDYGYTF
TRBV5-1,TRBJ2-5,CASSLGGDGETQYF
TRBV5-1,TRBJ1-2,CASSLEPGFNYGYTF
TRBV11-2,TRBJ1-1,CASSLSDGDTEAFF
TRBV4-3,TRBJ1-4,CASTGSQGREKLFF
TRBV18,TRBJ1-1,CASSPPASTGVSNTEAFF
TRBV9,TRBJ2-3,CASSSGGGGTDTQYF
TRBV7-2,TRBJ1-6,CASSLDPRDTSPLHF
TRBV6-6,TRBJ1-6,CASTVGQRYSPLHF
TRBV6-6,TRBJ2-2,CASVLWANTGELFF
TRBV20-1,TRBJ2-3,CSARMQETSTDTQYF
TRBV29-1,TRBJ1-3,CSAILGMGGNTIYF
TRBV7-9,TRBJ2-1,CASSLEGGGINEQFF
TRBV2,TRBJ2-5,CASSQTYARETQYF
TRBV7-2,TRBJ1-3,CASTSVYSGNTIYF
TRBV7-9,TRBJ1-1,CASSFFGLRNTEAFF
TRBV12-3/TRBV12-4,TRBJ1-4,CASSPGPGMTNEKLFF
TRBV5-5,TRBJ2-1,CASSFHGAYNEQFF
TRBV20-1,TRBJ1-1,CSAYRDSGGNTEAFF
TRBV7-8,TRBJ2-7,CASSWDLTSEQYF
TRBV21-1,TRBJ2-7,CASSKWQGFYEQYF
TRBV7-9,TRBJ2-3,CASSPLARAPDTQYF
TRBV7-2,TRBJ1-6,CASSLGREPGKSPLHF
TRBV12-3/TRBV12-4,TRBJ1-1,CASSSQEGMNTEAFF
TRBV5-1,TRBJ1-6,CASSLGQDLSPLHF
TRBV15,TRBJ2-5,CATSREVGQGNF
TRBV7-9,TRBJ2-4,CASSHRDRADIQYF
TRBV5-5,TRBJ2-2,CASSFTARPGELFF
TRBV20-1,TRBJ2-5,CSARYRGSYQETQYF
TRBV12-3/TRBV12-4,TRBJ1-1,CASSWGREAFF
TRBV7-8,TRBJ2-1,CASSLGRGPYNEQFF
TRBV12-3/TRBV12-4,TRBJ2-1,CASSFGTGRNEQFF
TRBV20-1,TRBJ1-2,CRGSSSLANYGYTF
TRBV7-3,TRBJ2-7,CASSLYSGTSYEQYF
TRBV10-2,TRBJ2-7,CASSASGSSYEQYF
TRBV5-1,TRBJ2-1,CASSLPVTGVYNEQFF
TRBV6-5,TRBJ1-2,CASSYSGRGEYGYTF
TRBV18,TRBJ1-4,CASSVTGSNEKLFF
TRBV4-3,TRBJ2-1,CASSQAWRNNEQFF
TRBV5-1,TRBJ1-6,CASKGTGGINSPLHF
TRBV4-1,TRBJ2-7,CASSQATGMIYEQYF
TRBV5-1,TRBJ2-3,CASSPTGQNTDTQYF
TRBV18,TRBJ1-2,CASSLTGGYYGYTF
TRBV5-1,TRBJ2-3,CASSLFSGGAGSDTQYF
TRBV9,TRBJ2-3,CASSVAGTSYTQYF
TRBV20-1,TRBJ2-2,CSARTSGGVELFF